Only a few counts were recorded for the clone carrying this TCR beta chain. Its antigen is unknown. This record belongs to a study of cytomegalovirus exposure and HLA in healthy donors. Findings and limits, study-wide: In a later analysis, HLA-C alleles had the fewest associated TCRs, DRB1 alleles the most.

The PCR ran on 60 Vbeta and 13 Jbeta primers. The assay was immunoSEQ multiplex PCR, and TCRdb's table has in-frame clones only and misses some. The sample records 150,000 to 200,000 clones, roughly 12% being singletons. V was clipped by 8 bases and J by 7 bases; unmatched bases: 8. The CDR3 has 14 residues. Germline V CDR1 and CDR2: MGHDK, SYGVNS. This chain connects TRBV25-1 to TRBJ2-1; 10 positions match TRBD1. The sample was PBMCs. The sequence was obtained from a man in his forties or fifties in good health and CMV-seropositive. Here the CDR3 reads CASGPGQGNNEQFF. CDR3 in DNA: TGTGCCAGCGGACCGGGACAGGGGAATAATGAGCAGTTCTTC.